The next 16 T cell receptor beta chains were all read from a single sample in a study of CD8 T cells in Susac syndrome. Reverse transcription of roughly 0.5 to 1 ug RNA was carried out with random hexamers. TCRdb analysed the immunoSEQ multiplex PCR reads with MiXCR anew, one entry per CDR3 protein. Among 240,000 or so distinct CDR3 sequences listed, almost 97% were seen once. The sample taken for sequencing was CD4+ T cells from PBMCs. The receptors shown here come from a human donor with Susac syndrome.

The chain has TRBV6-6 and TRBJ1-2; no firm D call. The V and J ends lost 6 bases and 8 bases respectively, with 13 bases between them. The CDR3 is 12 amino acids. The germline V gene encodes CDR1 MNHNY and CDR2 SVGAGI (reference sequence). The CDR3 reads CASSSTEYGYTF. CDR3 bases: TGTGCCAGCAGCTCGACCGAATACGGCTACACCTTC.

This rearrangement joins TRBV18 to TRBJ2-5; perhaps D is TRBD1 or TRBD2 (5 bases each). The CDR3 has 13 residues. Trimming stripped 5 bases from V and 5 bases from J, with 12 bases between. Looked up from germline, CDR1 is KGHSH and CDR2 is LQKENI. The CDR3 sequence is CASSGDGGETQYF. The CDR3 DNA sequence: TGTGCCAGCTCAGGGGACGGCGGGGAGACCCAGTACTTC. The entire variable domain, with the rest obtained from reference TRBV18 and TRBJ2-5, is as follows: NAGVMQNPRHLVRRRGQEARLRCSPMKGHSHVYWYRQLPEEGLKFMVYLQKENIIDESGMPKERFSAEFPKEGPSILRIQQVVRGDSAAYFCASSGDGGETQYFGPGTRLLVL.

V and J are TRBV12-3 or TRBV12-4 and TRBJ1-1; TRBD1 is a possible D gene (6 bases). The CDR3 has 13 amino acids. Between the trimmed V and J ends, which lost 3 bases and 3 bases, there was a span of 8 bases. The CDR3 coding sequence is TGTGCCAGCAGTTTGCAGGGGTACACTGAAGCTTTCTTT. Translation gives CASSLQGYTEAFF.

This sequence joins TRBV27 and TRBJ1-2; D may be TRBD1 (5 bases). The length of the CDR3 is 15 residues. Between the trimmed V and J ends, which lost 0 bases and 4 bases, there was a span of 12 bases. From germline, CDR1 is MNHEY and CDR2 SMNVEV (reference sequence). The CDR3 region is CASSLSNGGGYGYTF. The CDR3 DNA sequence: TGTGCCAGCAGTTTATCCAACGGGGGAGGCTATGGCTACACCTTC.

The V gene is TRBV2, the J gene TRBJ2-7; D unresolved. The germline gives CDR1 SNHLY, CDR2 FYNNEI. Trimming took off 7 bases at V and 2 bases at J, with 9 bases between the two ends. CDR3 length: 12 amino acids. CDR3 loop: CASTGRPYEQYF. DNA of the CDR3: TGTGCCAGCACCGGAAGGCCCTACGAGCAGTACTTC.

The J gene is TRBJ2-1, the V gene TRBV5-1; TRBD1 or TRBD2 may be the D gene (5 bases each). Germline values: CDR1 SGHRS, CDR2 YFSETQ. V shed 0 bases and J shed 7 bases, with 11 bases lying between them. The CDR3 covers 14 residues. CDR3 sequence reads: CASSLVGTENEQFF. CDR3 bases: TGCGCCAGCAGCTTGGTGGGGACGGAGAATGAGCAGTTCTTC.

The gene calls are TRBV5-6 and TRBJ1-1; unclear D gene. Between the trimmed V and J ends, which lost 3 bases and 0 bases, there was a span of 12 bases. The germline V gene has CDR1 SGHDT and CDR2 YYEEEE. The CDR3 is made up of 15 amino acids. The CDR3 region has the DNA TGTGCCAGCAGCTCTCGTCCTCGATTGAACACTGAAGCTTTCTTT. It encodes CASSSRPRLNTEAFF.

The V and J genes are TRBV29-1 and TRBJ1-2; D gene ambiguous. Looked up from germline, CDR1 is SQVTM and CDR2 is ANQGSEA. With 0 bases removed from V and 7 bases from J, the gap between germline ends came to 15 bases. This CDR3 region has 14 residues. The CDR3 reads CSVEEPGQTGGYTF. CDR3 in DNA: TGCAGCGTTGAAGAGCCCGGGCAGACGGGTGGCTACACCTTC.

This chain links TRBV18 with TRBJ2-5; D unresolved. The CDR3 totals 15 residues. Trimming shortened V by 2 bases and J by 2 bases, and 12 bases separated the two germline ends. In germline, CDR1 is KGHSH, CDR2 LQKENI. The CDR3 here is CASSPRALLQETQYF. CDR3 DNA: TGTGCCAGCTCACCAAGGGCCTTGCTACAAGAGACCCAGTACTTC. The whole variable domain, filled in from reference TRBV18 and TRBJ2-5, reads NAGVMQNPRHLVRRRGQEARLRCSPMKGHSHVYWYRQLPEEGLKFMVYLQKENIIDESGMPKERFSAEFPKEGPSILRIQQVVRGDSAAYFCASSPRALLQETQYFGPGTRLLVL.

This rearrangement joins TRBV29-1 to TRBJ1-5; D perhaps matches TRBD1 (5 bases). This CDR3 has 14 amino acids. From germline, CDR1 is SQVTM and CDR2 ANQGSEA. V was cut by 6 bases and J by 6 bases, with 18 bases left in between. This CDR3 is CSVCPPPGIQPQHF. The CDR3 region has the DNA TGCAGCGTGTGTCCGCCCCCAGGGATTCAGCCCCAGCATTTT.

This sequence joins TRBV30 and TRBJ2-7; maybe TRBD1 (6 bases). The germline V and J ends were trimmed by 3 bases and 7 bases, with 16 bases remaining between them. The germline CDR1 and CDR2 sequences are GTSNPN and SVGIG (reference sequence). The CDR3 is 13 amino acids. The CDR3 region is CAWSGDTRIEQYF. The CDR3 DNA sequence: TGTGCCTGGAGCGGGGACACCCGGATTGAGCAGTACTTC.

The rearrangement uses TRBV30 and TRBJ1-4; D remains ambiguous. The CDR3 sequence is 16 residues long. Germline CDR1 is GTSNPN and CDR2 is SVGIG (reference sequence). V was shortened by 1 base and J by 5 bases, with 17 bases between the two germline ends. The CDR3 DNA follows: TGTGCCTGGAGTGCATGGGAAGGCAGTCGAAATGAAAAACTGTTTTTT. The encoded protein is CAWSAWEGSRNEKLFF.

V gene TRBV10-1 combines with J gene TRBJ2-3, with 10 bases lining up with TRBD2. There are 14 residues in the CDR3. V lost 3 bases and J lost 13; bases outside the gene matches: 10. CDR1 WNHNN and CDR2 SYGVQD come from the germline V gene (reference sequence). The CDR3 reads CASSEATSGPGKYF. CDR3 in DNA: TGCGCCAGCAGTGAAGCGACTAGCGGGCCCGGAAAGTATTTT.

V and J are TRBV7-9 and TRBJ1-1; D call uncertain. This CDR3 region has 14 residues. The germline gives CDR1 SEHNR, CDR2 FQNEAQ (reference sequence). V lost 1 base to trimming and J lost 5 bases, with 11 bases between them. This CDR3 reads CASSLERVGTEAFF. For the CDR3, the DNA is TGTGCCAGCAGCTTAGAAAGGGTCGGGACTGAAGCTTTCTTT.

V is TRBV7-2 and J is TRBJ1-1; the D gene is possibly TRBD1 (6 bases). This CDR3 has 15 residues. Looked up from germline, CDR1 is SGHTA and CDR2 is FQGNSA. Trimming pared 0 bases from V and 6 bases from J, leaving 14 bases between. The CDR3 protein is CASSLALWGAAEAFF. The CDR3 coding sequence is TGTGCCAGCAGCTTAGCGCTGTGGGGGGCGGCTGAAGCTTTCTTT.

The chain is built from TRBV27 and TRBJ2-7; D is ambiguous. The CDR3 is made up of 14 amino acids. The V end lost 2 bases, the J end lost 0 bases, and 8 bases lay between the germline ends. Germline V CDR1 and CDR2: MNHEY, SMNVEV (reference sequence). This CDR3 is CASSLQAASYEQYF. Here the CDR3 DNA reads TGTGCCAGCAGTTTACAGGCAGCCTCCTACGAGCAGTACTTC.